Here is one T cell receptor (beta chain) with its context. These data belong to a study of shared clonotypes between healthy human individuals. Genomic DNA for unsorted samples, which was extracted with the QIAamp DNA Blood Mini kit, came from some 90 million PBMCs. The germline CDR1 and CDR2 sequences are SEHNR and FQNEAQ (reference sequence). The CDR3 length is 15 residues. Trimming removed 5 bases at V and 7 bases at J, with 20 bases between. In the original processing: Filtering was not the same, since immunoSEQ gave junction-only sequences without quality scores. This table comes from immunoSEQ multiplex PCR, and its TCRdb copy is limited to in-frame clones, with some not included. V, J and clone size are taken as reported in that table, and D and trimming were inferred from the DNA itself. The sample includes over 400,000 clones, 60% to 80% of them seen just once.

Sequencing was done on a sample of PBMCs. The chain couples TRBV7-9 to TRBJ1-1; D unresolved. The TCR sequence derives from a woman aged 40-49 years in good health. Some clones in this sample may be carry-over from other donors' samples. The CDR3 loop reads CASSVPRGEGHEAFF. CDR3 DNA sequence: TGTGCCAGCAGCGTACCCCGGGGTGAGGGCCATGAAGCTTTCTTT.